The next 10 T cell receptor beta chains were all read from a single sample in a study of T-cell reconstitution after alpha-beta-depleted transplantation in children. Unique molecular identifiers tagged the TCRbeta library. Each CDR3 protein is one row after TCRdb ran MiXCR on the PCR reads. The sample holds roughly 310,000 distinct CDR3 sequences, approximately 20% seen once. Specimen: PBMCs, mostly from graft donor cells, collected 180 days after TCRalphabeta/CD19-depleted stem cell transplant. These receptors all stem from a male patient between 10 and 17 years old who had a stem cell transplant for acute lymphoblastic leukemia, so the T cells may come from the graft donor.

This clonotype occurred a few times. In DNA form, the CDR3 reads TGTGCCAGCAGCGATCGGACTAGCGTCTACAATGAGCAGTTCTTC. Its protein product is CASSDRTSVYNEQFF. The J gene is TRBJ2-1, the V gene TRBV9, with TRBD2 identical over 9 bases. The V segment lost 3 bases and the J segment 3 bases; nucleotides outside the gene matches: 4. Germline loops: CDR1 SGDLS, CDR2 YYNGEE. The CDR3 is 15 residues long.

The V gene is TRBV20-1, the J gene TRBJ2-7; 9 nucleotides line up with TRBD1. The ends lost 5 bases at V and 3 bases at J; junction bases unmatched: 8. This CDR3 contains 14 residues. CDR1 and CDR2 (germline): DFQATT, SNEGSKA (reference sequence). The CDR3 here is CSAVRDRELYEQYF. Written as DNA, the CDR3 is TGCAGTGCTGTCCGGGACAGGGAACTCTACGAGCAGTACTTC.

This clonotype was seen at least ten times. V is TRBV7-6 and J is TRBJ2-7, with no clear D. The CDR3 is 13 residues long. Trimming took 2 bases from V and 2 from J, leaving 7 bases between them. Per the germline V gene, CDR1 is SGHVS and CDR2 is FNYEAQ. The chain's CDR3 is CASSLINPYEQYF. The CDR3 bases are TGTGCCAGCAGCTTAATCAACCCCTACGAGCAGTACTTC.

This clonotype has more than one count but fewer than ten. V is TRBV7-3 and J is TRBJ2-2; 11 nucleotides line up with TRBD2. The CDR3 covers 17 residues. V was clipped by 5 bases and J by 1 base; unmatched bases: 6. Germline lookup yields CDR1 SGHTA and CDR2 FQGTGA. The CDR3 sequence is CASSLIAGGLNTGELFF. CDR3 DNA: TGTGCCAGCAGCCTCATAGCGGGAGGGCTGAACACCGGGGAGCTGTTTTTT.

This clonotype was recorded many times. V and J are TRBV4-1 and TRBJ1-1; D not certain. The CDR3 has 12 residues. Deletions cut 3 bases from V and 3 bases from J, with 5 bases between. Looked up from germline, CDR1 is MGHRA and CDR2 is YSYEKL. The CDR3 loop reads CASSQGYTEAFF. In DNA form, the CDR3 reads TGCGCCAGCAGCCAGGGGTACACTGAAGCTTTCTTT.

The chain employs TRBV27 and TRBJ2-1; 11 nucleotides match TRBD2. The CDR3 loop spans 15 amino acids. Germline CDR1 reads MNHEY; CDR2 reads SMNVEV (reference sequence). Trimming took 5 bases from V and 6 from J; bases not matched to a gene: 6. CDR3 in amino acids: CASSLWGLAVNEQFF. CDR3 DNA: TGTGCCAGCAGTCTTTGGGGACTAGCGGTCAATGAGCAGTTCTTC.

The CDR3 sequence is CASSLSRRGGEAFF. Written as DNA, the CDR3 is TGTGCCAGCAGCTTAAGCCGACGGGGAGGTGAAGCTTTCTTT. This chain joins TRBV7-6 and TRBJ1-1; D is unclear. Looked up from germline, CDR1 is SGHVS and CDR2 is FNYEAQ. V was pared by 2 bases and J by 7 bases, with 14 bases between. This CDR3 has 14 amino acids.

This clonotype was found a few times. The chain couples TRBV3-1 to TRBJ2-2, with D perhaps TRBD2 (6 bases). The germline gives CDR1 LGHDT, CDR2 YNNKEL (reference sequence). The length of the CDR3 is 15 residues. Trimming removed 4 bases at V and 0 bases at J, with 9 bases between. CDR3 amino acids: CASSRGLTNTGELFF. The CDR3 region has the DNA TGTGCCAGCAGCCGGGGACTCACGAACACCGGGGAGCTGTTTTTT.

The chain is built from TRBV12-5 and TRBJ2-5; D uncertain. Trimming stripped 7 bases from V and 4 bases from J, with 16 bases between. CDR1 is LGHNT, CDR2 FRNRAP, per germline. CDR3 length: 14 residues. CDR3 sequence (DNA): TGTGCTAGTGCCATTGGCGTTCCGGGAGAGACCCAGTACTTC. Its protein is CASAIGVPGETQYF.

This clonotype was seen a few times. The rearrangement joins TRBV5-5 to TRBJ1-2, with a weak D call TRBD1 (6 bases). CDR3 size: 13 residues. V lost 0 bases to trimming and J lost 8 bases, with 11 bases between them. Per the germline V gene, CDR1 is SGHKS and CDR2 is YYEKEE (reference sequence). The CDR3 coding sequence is TGTGCCAGCAGCTTGGACAGGGCACGGGGCTACACCTTC. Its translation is CASSLDRARGYTF. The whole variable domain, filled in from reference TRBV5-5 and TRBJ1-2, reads DAGVTQSPTHLIKTRGQQVTLRCSPISGHKSVSWYQQVLGQGPQFIFQYYEKEERGRGNFPDRFSARQFPNYSSELNVNALLLGDSALYLCASSLDRARGYTFGSGTRLTVV.